The 5 T cell receptor beta chains below were found in one sample sequenced in a study of identifying expanded T cells in peripheral blood. The protocol was immunoSEQ multiplex PCR, while the TCRdb copy is restricted to in-frame clones and leaves out a portion. The profile shows 83,000 or so clones, about 88% of them singletons. The sample comprised blood. These receptors all come from a person aged 18 to 70 in good health.

V and J are TRBV2 and TRBJ2-3; D unclear. V was trimmed by 6 bases and J by 3 bases, leaving 16 bases between them. Germline lookup yields CDR1 SNHLY and CDR2 FYNNEI. The CDR3 runs 15 residues. The CDR3 region is CASRGGLATTDTQYF. The DNA of the CDR3 is TGTGCCAGCAGGGGCGGCCTCGCCACGACAGATACGCAGTATTTT.

The gene calls are TRBV10-3 and TRBJ1-2; 7 bases agree with TRBD1. The trim removed 0 bases at V and 8 bases at J, leaving 3 bases unmatched. CDR3 size: 13 residues. CDR1 and CDR2 from the germline V gene are ENHRY and SYGVKD. DNA for the CDR3: TGTGCCATCAGTGAGTCTCAGGGGGAGGGCTACACCTTC. This sequence encodes CAISESQGEGYTF.

V gene TRBV27 combines with J gene TRBJ2-1; 10 bases map to TRBD2. This CDR3 comprises 16 residues. In germline, CDR1 is MNHEY, CDR2 SMNVEV (reference sequence). Trimming took 6 bases from V and 4 from J; bases not matched to a gene: 9. The CDR3 DNA sequence: TGTGCCAGCAGACTAGCGGGGCCCTCTTTTTACAATGAGCAGTTCTTC. Translating it yields CASRLAGPSFYNEQFF.

The V gene is TRBV5-4, the J gene TRBJ2-7; TRBD2 is a possible D gene (5 bases). The CDR3 runs 16 residues. The V end was cut by 4 bases, the J end by 2 bases, with 19 bases between. Germline assignment: CDR1 SGHNT and CDR2 YYREEE (reference sequence). The CDR3 nucleotides are TGTGCCAGCAGCCCGGCCCGTGGAGCGGAAACCTACGAGCAGTACTTC. Encoded protein: CASSPARGAETYEQYF. Full variable domain (missing parts from reference TRBV5-4 and TRBJ2-7): ETGVTQSPTHLIKTRGQQVTLRCSSQSGHNTVSWYQQALGQGPQFIFQYYREEENGRGNFPPRFSGLQFPNYSSELNVNALELDDSALYLCASSPARGAETYEQYFGPGTRLTVT.

The rearrangement links TRBV5-4 to TRBJ2-7; unclear D gene. Trimming pared 5 bases from V and 2 bases from J, leaving 11 bases between. Germline assignment: CDR1 SGHNT and CDR2 YYREEE (reference sequence). The CDR3 has 13 residues. The CDR3 nucleotides read TGTGCCAGCAGTTTCCCTCCTACCTACGAGCAGTACTTC. The encoded protein is CASSFPPTYEQYF.